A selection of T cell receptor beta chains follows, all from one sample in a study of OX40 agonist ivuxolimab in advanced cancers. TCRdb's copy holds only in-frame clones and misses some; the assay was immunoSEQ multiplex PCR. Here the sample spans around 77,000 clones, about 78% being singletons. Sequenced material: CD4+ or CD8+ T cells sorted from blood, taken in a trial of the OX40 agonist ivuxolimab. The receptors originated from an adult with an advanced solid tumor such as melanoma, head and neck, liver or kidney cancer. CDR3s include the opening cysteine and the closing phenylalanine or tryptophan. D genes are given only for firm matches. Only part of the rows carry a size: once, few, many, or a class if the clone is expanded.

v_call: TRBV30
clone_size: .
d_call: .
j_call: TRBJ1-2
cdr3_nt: TGTGCCTGGAGTGTACAGTTAGACTATGGCTACACCTTC
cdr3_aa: CAWSVQLDYGYTF

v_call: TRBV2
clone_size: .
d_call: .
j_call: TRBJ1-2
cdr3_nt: TGTGCCAGCAGCCGGGACTTCGATGGCTACACCTTC
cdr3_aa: CASSRDFDGYTF

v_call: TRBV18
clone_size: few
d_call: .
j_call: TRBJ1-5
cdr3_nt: TGTGCCAGCTCACTTGAGGCCGGGGTGAAGGATCAGCCCCAGCATTTT
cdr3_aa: CASSLEAGVKDQPQHF

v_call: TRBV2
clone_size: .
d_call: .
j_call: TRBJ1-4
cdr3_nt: TGTGCCAGCAAGACGGGAAATGAAAAACTGTTTTTT
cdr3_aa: CASKTGNEKLFF

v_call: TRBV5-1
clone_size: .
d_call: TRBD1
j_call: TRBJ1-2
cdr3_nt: TGCGCCAGCAGCTGGACAGGCCCGGCTAACTATGGCTACACCTTC
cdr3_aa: CASSWTGPANYGYTF

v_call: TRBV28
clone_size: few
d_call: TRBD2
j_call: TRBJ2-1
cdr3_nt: TGTGCCACCCGGACTAGCGGGACGTATGAGCAGTTCTTC
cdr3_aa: CATRTSGTYEQFF

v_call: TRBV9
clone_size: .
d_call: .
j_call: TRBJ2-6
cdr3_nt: TGTGCCAGCAGCGTAGGACTGAACTCTGGGGCCAACGTCCTGACTTTC
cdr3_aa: CASSVGLNSGANVLTF

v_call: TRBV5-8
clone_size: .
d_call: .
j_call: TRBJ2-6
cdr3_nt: TGTGCCAGCAGTTTTACAGGGCGTTCTGGGGCCAACGTCCTGACTTTC
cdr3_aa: CASSFTGRSGANVLTF

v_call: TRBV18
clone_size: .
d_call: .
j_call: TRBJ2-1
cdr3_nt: TGTGCCAGCTCACCTCTGGCGGGGGCGGTAAACAATGAGCAGTTCTTC
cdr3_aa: CASSPLAGAVNNEQFF

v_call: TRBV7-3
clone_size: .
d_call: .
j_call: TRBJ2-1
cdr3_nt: TGTGCCAGCAGCTTAAAAAGGGGCCCTGTGAGTGTTACGAGTGAGCAGTTCTTC
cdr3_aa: CASSLKRGPVSVTSEQFF

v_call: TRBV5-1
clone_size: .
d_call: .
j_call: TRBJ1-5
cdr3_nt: TGCGCCAGCAGCTTAGGGGGATTTGATCAGCCCCAGCATTTT
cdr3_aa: CASSLGGFDQPQHF

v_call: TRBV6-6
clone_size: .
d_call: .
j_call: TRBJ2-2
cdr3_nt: TGTGCCAGCAGTTACTCGGTCGCCGGGGAGCTGTTTTTT
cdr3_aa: CASSYSVAGELFF

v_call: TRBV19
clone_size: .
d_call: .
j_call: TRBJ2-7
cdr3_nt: TGTGCCAGTAGTCCGACACCAGGGGTCTACTCCTACGAGCAGTACTTC
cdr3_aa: CASSPTPGVYSYEQYF

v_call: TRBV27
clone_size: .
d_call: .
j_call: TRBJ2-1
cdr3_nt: TGTGCCAGCAGTTTTATCGCGGTGGGGGGCAATGAGCAGTTCTTC
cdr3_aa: CASSFIAVGGNEQFF

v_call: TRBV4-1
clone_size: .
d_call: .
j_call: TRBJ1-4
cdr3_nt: TGCGCCAGCAGCCCCCCACCTGGCACAACTAATGAAAAACTGTTTTTT
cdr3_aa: CASSPPPGTTNEKLFF

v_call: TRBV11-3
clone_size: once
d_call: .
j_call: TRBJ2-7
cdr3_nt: TGTGCCAGCAGCTCTTCAGGGGCCGCCAAAGAGCAGTACTTC
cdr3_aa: CASSSSGAAKEQYF

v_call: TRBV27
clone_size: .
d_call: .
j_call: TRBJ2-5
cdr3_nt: TGTGCCAGCAGTTCACGACCCAGGGAGACCCAGTACTTC
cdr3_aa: CASSSRPRETQYF

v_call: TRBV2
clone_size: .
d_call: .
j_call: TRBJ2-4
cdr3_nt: TGTGCCAGCAGCACGGGTCTGGGGGACATTCAGTACTTC
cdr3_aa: CASSTGLGDIQYF

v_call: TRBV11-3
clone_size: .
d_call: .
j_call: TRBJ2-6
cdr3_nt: TGTGCCAGCAGCCGCACAGGGTTTGGGGGGGCCAACGTCCTGACTTTC
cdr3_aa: CASSRTGFGGANVLTF

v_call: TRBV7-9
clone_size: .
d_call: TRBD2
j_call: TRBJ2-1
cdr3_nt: TGTGCCAGCAGCTTGTCCGTAGCGGGGGTTTCGAATGAGCAGTTCTTC
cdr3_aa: CASSLSVAGVSNEQFF

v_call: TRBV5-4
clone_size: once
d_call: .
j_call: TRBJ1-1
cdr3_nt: TGTGCCAGCAGCCCTCCCGGAGGGGGGAACACTGAAGCTTTCTTT
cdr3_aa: CASSPPGGGNTEAFF

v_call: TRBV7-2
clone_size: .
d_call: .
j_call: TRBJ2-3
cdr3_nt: TGTGCCAGCAGCTTAAATCGCCTGCGCACAGATACGCAGTATTTT
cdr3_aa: CASSLNRLRTDTQYF

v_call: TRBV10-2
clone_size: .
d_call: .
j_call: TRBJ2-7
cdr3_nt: TGCGCCAGCAGGGGGGGATCGACCTACGAGCAGTACTTC
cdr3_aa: CASRGGSTYEQYF

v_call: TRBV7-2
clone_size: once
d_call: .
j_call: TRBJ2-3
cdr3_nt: TGTGCCAGCAGCCCCCCTAGGGGCCCCACAGATACGCAGTATTTT
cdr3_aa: CASSPPRGPTDTQYF

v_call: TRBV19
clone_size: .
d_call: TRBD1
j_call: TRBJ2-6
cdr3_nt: TGTGCCAGTAGCCCCCCCCGGGACAGGGGGCGCCAAGGTGGTGGGGCCAACGTCCTGACTTTC
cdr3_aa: CASSPPRDRGRQGGGANVLTF

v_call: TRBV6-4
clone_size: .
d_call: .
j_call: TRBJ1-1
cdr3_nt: TGTGCCAGCAGCAAGTCGAGGAACACTGAAGCTTTCTTT
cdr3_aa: CASSKSRNTEAFF

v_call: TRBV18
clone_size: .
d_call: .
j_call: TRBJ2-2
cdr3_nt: TGTGCCAGCTCACCGACGGTTAACACCGGGGAGCTGTTTTTT
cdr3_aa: CASSPTVNTGELFF

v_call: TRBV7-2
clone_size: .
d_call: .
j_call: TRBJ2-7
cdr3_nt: TGTGCCAGCGGGCCGGGGCCGGGGGCCGAGCAGTACTTC
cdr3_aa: CASGPGPGAEQYF

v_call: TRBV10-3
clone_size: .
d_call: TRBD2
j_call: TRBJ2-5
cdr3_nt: TGTGCCATCAGTGTTAGCGGGGGAGAGACCCAGTACTTC
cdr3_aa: CAISVSGGETQYF

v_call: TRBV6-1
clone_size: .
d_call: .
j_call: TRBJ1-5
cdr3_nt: TGTGCCAGCAGTGAAGCCCCGGTAGGGTGGGCAGGGGCTAATCAGCCCCAGCATTTT
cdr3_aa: CASSEAPVGWAGANQPQHF

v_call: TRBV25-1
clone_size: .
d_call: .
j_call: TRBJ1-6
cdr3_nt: TGTGCCAGCAGGGGGACCGCGGATAATTCACCCCTCCACTTT
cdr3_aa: CASRGTADNSPLHF

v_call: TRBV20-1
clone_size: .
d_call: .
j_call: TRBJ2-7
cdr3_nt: TGCAGTGCCCTCCTCTCCTACGAGCAGTACTTC
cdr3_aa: CSALLSYEQYF

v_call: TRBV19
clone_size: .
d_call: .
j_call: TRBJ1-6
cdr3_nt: TGTGCCAGTACCCCGACAGATGGGGGGGGAACCTATAATTCACCCCTCCACTTT
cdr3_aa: CASTPTDGGGTYNSPLHF

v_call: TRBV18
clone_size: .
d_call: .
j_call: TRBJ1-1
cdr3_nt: TGTGCCAGCTCTCACTCTGCCCGGGAGAACACTGAAGCTTTCTTT
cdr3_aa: CASSHSARENTEAFF

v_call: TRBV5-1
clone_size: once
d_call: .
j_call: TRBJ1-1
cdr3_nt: TGCGCCAGCAGCTTAGGGAGAGGAAACACTGAAGCTTTCTTT
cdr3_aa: CASSLGRGNTEAFF

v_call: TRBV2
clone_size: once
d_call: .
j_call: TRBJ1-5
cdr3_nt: TGTGCCAGCAGTCCGGTGGGGGATTACCAGCCCCAGCATTTT
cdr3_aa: CASSPVGDYQPQHF